This TCR beta chain came from a study of blood T cell repertoires in COVID-19 (dated by TCRdb to 2018 to 2021). General notes on the study: Samples from collaborators originated in the United States, Italy and Spain and spanned both the acute and convalescent phases of COVID-19. A freely available public database, intended as a resource for researchers studying the immune response to SARS-CoV-2, is where the repertoires were released. Where HLA class I and class II types were available, the types were taken from metadata supplied by the sample provider, not from assay-based typing. The samples were drawn from the first 160 participants of the ongoing ImmuneRACE study and from 950 to 1,500 subjects provided by 6 global collaborators. Deeply sampled blood TCRbeta repertoires from subjects exposed to, actively infected with, or recovered from COVID-19 were included in the dataset. Sample metadata almost always included a de-identified subject ID, COVID-19 status, age in years and sex. The material from the prospective study consisted of cDNA or gDNA derived from T cells, B-cell-depleted T cells, or PBMCs. The research as a whole found: How much clinical and demographic metadata was included differed by source and by participant, and the metadata was provided uncurated.

Regarding this clone: Its antigen remains undetermined. No per-base quality is available; no much larger clone lies one base away.

One collaborating source in Seattle enrolled patients while the patients were actively infected and followed the patients over time throughout the course of disease. Whole blood was collected in K2EDTA tubes by collaborating institutions according to the institutions' own protocols. For TCRbeta analysis, collaborators shipped samples as frozen whole blood, isolated PBMCs, or DNA extracted from either of those sample types. Trimming takes 3 bases off V and 9 bases off J; junction bases not matched to a gene: 8. CDR1 and CDR2, looked up from the germline V gene, are SGHDN and FVKESK. The CDR3 has 15 amino acids, counting the end cysteine and phenylalanine. Kept here is only the CDR3 DNA, which spans 45 bases and is read in frame from base 1. The immunoSEQ Assay, a bias-controlled multiplex PCR, was used to amplify TCRbeta CDR3 regions from genomic DNA. On the authors' methods: The number of nucleated cells in each sample was estimated from the amplification of reference gene primers within the assay. To quantify the absolute abundance of each unique TCRbeta CDR3 rearrangement, sequence reads were collapsed and filtered. For each sample, productive Simpson clonality was calculated as the square root of Simpson's diversity index across productive rearrangements. TCRdb obtained this table from immuneACCESS and retained in-frame rearrangements with V and J assigned. These tables miss some clones; where compared with another copy, unresolved V genes account for less than half of the shortfall, and the remainder is unexplained. V, J and clone size derive from that table, while D and trimming were established from the DNA sequence. This sample lists around 210,000 clones; 75% to 85% were detected once. About 5.1% of the sample goes to the ten largest clones.

This clonotype originated in a middle-aged man with COVID-19, enrolled during active disease. The sequence joins TRBV14 to TRBJ1-1, and 12 junctional nucleotides match TRBD1. The sequenced sample was peripheral blood. The DNA sequence is given as TGTGCCAGCAGCCAGGCCGGGACAGGGGGCTTGAAAGCTTTCTTT. It specifies CASSQAGTGGLKAFF. Full variable domain (CDR3 extended with the reference TRBV14 and TRBJ1-1 proteins): EAGVTQFPSHSVIEKGQTVTLRCDPISGHDNLYWYRRVMGKEIKFLLHFVKESKQDESGMPNNRFLAERTGGTYSTLKVQPAELEDSGVYFCASSQAGTGGLKAFFGQGTRLTVV.